The 14 T cell receptor beta chains in this list originate from one sample, sequenced in a study of T cell repertoires and HLA-DP antigens. These receptors lack a known antigen. Profiling relied on immunoSEQ multiplex PCR, and the TCRdb table lists in-frame clones only, not all of them. The table records roughly 110,000 clones, about 91% of them present only once. Material: CD4+ T cells from PBMCs. The receptors come from a young woman in good health and CMV-seronegative.

The genes are TRBV5-4 and TRBJ2-7, with D unclear. Deletions cut 3 bases from V and 6 bases from J, with 16 bases between. Germline values: CDR1 SGHNT, CDR2 YYREEE (reference sequence). CDR3 length: 14 residues. CDR3 residues: CASSSPNRAPEQYF. In nucleotides, the CDR3 is TGTGCCAGCAGCTCACCGAACCGGGCACCCGAGCAGTACTTC.

The chain carries TRBV6-5 and TRBJ2-1; TRBD2 matches at 15 bases. The CDR3 runs to 16 residues. Losses at the gene ends were 1 base for V and 7 bases for J; bases not matched to a gene: 2. In germline, CDR1 is MNHEY, CDR2 SVGAGI. Here the CDR3 DNA reads TGTGCCAGCAGTTACTGGACTAGCGGGAGGGGGAATGAGCAGTTCTTC. As protein: CASSYWTSGRGNEQFF.

The chain carries TRBV19 and TRBJ1-1; D not resolved. Deletions cut 6 bases from V and 2 bases from J, with 10 bases between. This CDR3 has 13 amino acids. Per germline, CDR1 LNHDA and CDR2 SQIVND (reference sequence). CDR3 in DNA: TGTGCCAGTAGCAAACGGTCCAACACTGAAGCTTTCTTT. Residues: CASSKRSNTEAFF.

This chain joins TRBV2 and TRBJ2-5; D perhaps matches TRBD2 (7 bases). Germline CDR1 SNHLY, CDR2 FYNNEI. The CDR3 has 14 amino acids. V was trimmed by 5 bases and J by 2 bases, leaving 12 bases between them. CDR3 nucleotide sequence: TGTGCCAGCAGTCACGGGGGGCCGCAAGAGACCCAGTACTTC. Protein product: CASSHGGPQETQYF. Looking up the rest from reference TRBV2 and TRBJ2-5 gives the full variable domain: EPEVTQTPSHQVTQMGQEVILRCVPISNHLYFYWYRQILGQKVEFLVSFYNNEISEKSEIFDDQFSVERPDGSNFTLKIRSTKLEDSAMYFCASSHGGPQETQYFGPGTRLLVL.

The rearrangement uses TRBV6-5 and TRBJ2-1; tentatively, D is TRBD1 (5 bases). The CDR3 has 14 amino acids. The germline V gene encodes CDR1 MNHEY and CDR2 SVGAGI. Trimming removed 2 bases at V and 6 bases at J, with 11 bases between. The CDR3 nucleotides read TGTGCCAGCAGTTACCTAGACAGATTCAATGAGCAGTTCTTC. This translates into CASSYLDRFNEQFF.

The chain recombines TRBV4-1 with TRBJ2-5; TRBD1 agrees at 9 bases. CDR3 length: 16 residues. Per the germline V gene, CDR1 is MGHRA and CDR2 is YSYEKL. V shed 6 bases, J shed 7 bases, and the junction held 15 bases outside the gene matches. Here the CDR3 reads CASRENRGPHYGTQYF. The CDR3 DNA reads as TGCGCCAGCAGGGAAAACAGGGGGCCACACTATGGGACCCAGTACTTC.

This chain connects TRBV9 to TRBJ1-1, with D hard to call. The CDR3 totals 14 residues. Trimming took 0 bases from V and 2 from J, leaving 8 bases between them. The germline CDR1 and CDR2 sequences are SGDLS and YYNGEE. The CDR3 DNA reads as TGTGCCAGCAGCGTAGAAGGGTTTAACACTGAAGCTTTCTTT. Its protein product is CASSVEGFNTEAFF.

This clone was detected once. The gene calls are TRBV6-6 and TRBJ1-2; D gene unclear. The CDR3 covers 12 residues. V was trimmed by 2 bases and J by 8 bases, leaving 9 bases between them. The V gene's germline CDR1 is MNHNY and CDR2 SVGAGI (reference sequence). The CDR3 loop is CASSYRDGGYTF. Here the CDR3 DNA reads TGTGCCAGCAGTTACAGGGATGGCGGCTACACCTTC.

The rearrangement links TRBV28 to TRBJ1-4; no clear D gene. There are 13 residues in the CDR3. Germline loops: CDR1 MDHEN, CDR2 SYDVKM. The V end was cut by 6 bases, the J end by 6 bases, with 11 bases between. CDR3 sequence: CASSPNWDEKLFF. The CDR3 DNA is TGTGCCAGCAGCCCAAACTGGGATGAAAAACTGTTTTTT.

J is TRBJ1-3 and V is TRBV15, with a possible D match to TRBD1 (6 bases). The CDR3 covers 15 residues. V was trimmed by 10 bases and J by 5 bases, leaving 21 bases between them. Germline V gene data show CDR1 as LNHNV and CDR2 as YYDKDF (reference sequence). CDR3 in DNA: TGTGCCATCAGAGTCCCTGGCAGGGGACGAAACACCATATATTTT. It specifies CAIRVPGRGRNTIYF. The full variable domain, in which reference TRBV15 and TRBJ1-3 provide the parts outside the CDR3, is DAMVIQNPRYQVTQFGKPVTLSCSQTLNHNVMYWYQQKSSQAPKLLFHYYDKDFNNEADTPDNFQSRRPNTSFCFLDIRSPGLGDTAMYLCAIRVPGRGRNTIYFGEGSWLTVV.

V usage is TRBV4-3 and J usage is TRBJ1-4, with D maybe TRBD1 (6 bases). The V gene's germline CDR1 is LGHNA and CDR2 YSLEER. The CDR3 has 15 amino acids. The V end was cut by 1 base, the J end by 7 bases, with 13 bases between. This CDR3 reads CASSQVQGWSEKLFF. Here the CDR3 DNA reads TGCGCCAGCAGCCAAGTACAGGGTTGGAGTGAAAAACTGTTTTTT.

V usage is TRBV2 and J usage is TRBJ2-5, with D possibly matching TRBD2 (6 bases). The J call may be wrong; the DNA end is better matched by TRBJ2-7. Germline V gene data show CDR1 as SNHLY and CDR2 as FYNNEI. The CDR3 has 14 amino acids. In nucleotides, the CDR3 is TGTGCCAGCAGTACGGACGGGAGCTCCTACGAGCAGTACTTC. Translated: CASSTDGSSYEQYF.

This sequence joins TRBV9 and TRBJ2-7; D is possibly TRBD1 (6 bases). Germline CDR1 is SGDLS and CDR2 is YYNGEE. The CDR3 runs to 12 residues. With 4 bases removed from V and 3 bases from J, the gap between germline ends came to 8 bases. The CDR3 region is CASSSQGYEQYF. In DNA form, the CDR3 reads TGTGCCAGCAGCTCACAGGGCTACGAGCAGTACTTC. Combining the CDR3 with reference TRBV9 and TRBJ2-7 gives the whole variable domain DSGVTQTPKHLITATGQRVTLRCSPRSGDLSVYWYQQSLDQGLQFLIQYYNGEERAKGNILERFSAQQFPDLHSELNLSSLELGDSALYFCASSSQGYEQYFGPGTRLTVT.

V gene TRBV6-6 combines with J gene TRBJ1-2; weak D call: TRBD1 (5 bases). CDR3 length equals 11 residues. Germline V gives CDR1 MNHNY, CDR2 SVGAGI (reference sequence). V was clipped by 6 bases and J by 5 bases, with 7 bases between them. In DNA form, the CDR3 reads TGTGCCAGCAGCCAGGGTTATGGCTACACCTTC. It encodes CASSQGYGYTF.